Listed below are T cell receptor beta chains from one sample, sequenced in a study of T cells in Graves' hyperthyroidism and ophthalmopathy. TCRdb reprocessed the multiplex PCR reads via MiXCR and lists one record per CDR3 protein. The sample includes 150,000 to 200,000 distinct CDR3 sequences, over 15% of them seen just once. Source material: blood. These TCRs come from a woman between 50 and 59 years old with Graves' hyperthyroidism. CDR3s include the opening cysteine and the closing phenylalanine or tryptophan. The D gene is left open where the match is weak. Clone size is given for some rows only: seen once, a few or many times, or a class if the clone is expanded.

V gene	clone size	D gene	J gene	CDR3 DNA	CDR3 protein
TRBV12-3/TRBV12-4	-	TRBD2	TRBJ2-1	TGTGCCAGCAGTGTATCGACTAGCGGGAATTCCCGTTGGGAGGGGCAGTTCTTC	CASSVSTSGNSRWEGQFF
TRBV19	many	TRBD1	TRBJ2-7	TGTGCCAGTAGTGGGACAGCCCGCTCCTACGAGCAGTACTTC	CASSGTARSYEQYF
TRBV2	many	-	TRBJ1-1	TGTGCCAGCAGTGAACGTTCGGTGAACACTGAAGCTTTCTTT	CASSERSVNTEAFF
TRBV5-1	-	TRBD1	TRBJ1-3	TGCGCCAGCAGCTTCGACAGGGACTCTGGAAACACCATATATTTT	CASSFDRDSGNTIYF
TRBV11-2	many	TRBD1	TRBJ1-2	TGTGCCAGCAGCCCGGACAGGGGGCAGGCTGGCTACACCTTC	CASSPDRGQAGYTF
TRBV5-1	many	-	TRBJ1-1	TGCGCCAGCAGCTTGCCGAGGGCAAACACTGAAGCTTTCTTT	CASSLPRANTEAFF
TRBV14	-	-	TRBJ1-5	TGTGCCAGCAGAAGTTATCAGCCCCAGCATTTT	CASRSYQPQHF
TRBV14	-	-	TRBJ2-1	TGTGCCAGCAGCCAAGATAGAACACTCAATGAGCAGTTCTTC	CASSQDRTLNEQFF
TRBV7-8	many	-	TRBJ1-3	TGTGCCAGCAGGAGAGGACCATACTCTGGAAACACCATATATTTT	CASRRGPYSGNTIYF
TRBV7-2	many	-	TRBJ2-4	TGTGCCAGCAGCGAACCCTCACTAGCCGTGACCAAAAACATTCAGTACTTC	CASSEPSLAVTKNIQYF
TRBV19	many	-	TRBJ1-1	TGTGCCAGCAGACGTGCGAGCTCCCGAGGGGTCACGAACACTGAAGCTTTCTTT	CASRRASSRGVTNTEAFF
TRBV2	many	-	TRBJ2-1	TGTGCCAGCAGTGTGGGGGCCTTCCTGGATGAGCAGTTCTTC	CASSVGAFLDEQFF
TRBV6-1	many	-	TRBJ1-5	TGTGCCAGCACCTACGACGGGCGCGTCAATCAGCCCCAGCATTTT	CASTYDGRVNQPQHF
TRBV19	-	TRBD1	TRBJ1-5	TGTGCCAGTAGTGGGACAGGGGGCAATCAGCCCCAGCATTTT	CASSGTGGNQPQHF
TRBV28	many	-	TRBJ1-5	TGTGCCAGCAGTTCCCCCGGGACGCCCCGCGGGAGTCAGCCCCAGCATTTT	CASSSPGTPRGSQPQHF
TRBV3-1	-	TRBD1	TRBJ1-1	TGTGCCAGCAGCCGTTTGACAAGGGGGCGGGAGAACACTGAAGCTTTCTTT	CASSRLTRGRENTEAFF
TRBV6-1	many	TRBD1	TRBJ1-2	TGTGCCAGCAGGTCCCCCGGGACAGGTTATGGCTACACCTTC	CASRSPGTGYGYTF
TRBV10-3	many	-	TRBJ1-6	TGTGCCATCAGTGAACGCCATAATTCACCCCTCCACTTT	CAISERHNSPLHF
TRBV20-1	many	TRBD2	TRBJ2-2	TGCAGTGCTAGAGATGAAAGCGGGGGTACTGGCGGGGAGCTGTTTTTT	CSARDESGGTGGELFF
TRBV27	many	-	TRBJ1-3	TGTGCCAGCAGTTTGGGCTCTGGAAACACCATATATTTT	CASSLGSGNTIYF
TRBV10-1	many	TRBD1	TRBJ1-2	TGCGCCAGCACCCCGGGACAGGGGGCGGGAGGCTACACCTTC	CASTPGQGAGGYTF
TRBV19	many	-	TRBJ2-3	TGTGCCAGTAGTTTCGGACCCAACACAGATACGCAGTATTTT	CASSFGPNTDTQYF
TRBV12-3/TRBV12-4	-	-	TRBJ2-2	TGTGCCAGCAGTTTAGCGGGGGGGCCCAGGACCGGGGAGCTGTTTTTT	CASSLAGGPRTGELFF
TRBV20-1	many	TRBD1	TRBJ1-1	TGCAGTGCCCCATCCCCCGGGACAGGGGTGAACACTGAAGCTTTCTTT	CSAPSPGTGVNTEAFF
TRBV6-1	many	TRBD1	TRBJ2-2	TGTGCCAGCACCCCTAGACAGGGTTTTACCGGGGAGCTGTTTTTT	CASTPRQGFTGELFF
TRBV5-5	-	-	TRBJ1-4	TGTGCCAGCAGCTTGGCCAGAGGAGCAACTAATGAAAAACTGTTTTTT	CASSLARGATNEKLFF
TRBV5-1	many	TRBD2	TRBJ2-1	TGCGCCAGCAGCGCGGGGGGGCCTTACAATGAGCAGTTCTTC	CASSAGGPYNEQFF
TRBV7-9	many	-	TRBJ2-3	TGTGCCAGCAGCTCGGATCTGGGCGGATATTCCACAGATACGCAGTATTTT	CASSSDLGGYSTDTQYF
TRBV6-1	many	-	TRBJ2-6	TGTGCCAGCAGAAGCCAGAGCTCTGGGGCCAACGTCCTGACTTTC	CASRSQSSGANVLTF
TRBV10-3	many	-	TRBJ1-2	TGTGCCATCAGTGATGGGGTTGGAAACTATGGCTACACCTTC	CAISDGVGNYGYTF
TRBV7-8	many	TRBD1	TRBJ2-5	TGTGCCAGCAGCTTATGGTCGACAGGGGGACAAGAGACCCAGTACTTC	CASSLWSTGGQETQYF
TRBV30	-	-	TRBJ1-1	TGTGCCTGGAGTACGACGTTGAACACTGAAGCTTTCTTT	CAWSTTLNTEAFF
TRBV11-2	many	-	TRBJ2-7	TGTGCCAGCAGCTTCCTGACAGGTTCCTACGAGCAGTACTTC	CASSFLTGSYEQYF
TRBV19	many	TRBD1	TRBJ2-7	TGTGCCAGTAGTATAGGACAGGGAAACGAGCAGTACTTC	CASSIGQGNEQYF
TRBV7-2	many	TRBD2	TRBJ2-7	TGTGCCAGCAGCCCAAAAGGGGCGGGGGGCGCCTACGAGCAGTACTTC	CASSPKGAGGAYEQYF
TRBV5-1	-	-	TRBJ2-1	TGCGCCAGCAGCTTGGGACGGGGGTCATTAAACAATGAGCAGTTCTTC	CASSLGRGSLNNEQFF
TRBV28	many	TRBD2	TRBJ2-3	TGTGCCAGCAGTTGGACTAGCGGGTTAGATACGCAGTATTTT	CASSWTSGLDTQYF
TRBV20-1	many	TRBD2	TRBJ2-3	TGCAGTGCTAGGTCTCGGCTAGCGGTCACAGATACGCAGTATTTT	CSARSRLAVTDTQYF
TRBV19	many	-	TRBJ1-6	TGTGCCAGTAGACTGACAGCCGCCTATAATTCACCCCTCCACTTT	CASRLTAAYNSPLHF
TRBV5-1	many	-	TRBJ2-7	TGCGCCAGCAGCTTGGGGGCGACGGGTTTGGTCTCCTACGAGCAGTACTTC	CASSLGATGLVSYEQYF
TRBV6-4	-	-	TRBJ1-1	TGTGCCAGCGGTGACCAACCTAACACTGAAGCTTTCTTT	CASGDQPNTEAFF
TRBV7-9	many	-	TRBJ2-7	TGTGCCAGCAGTCAACCCCAGGGGTGGGACGAGCAGTACTTC	CASSQPQGWDEQYF
TRBV5-1	few	-	TRBJ2-5	TGCGCCAGCAGCCCTGCGGGAAGTCAAGAGACCCAGTACTTC	CASSPAGSQETQYF
TRBV20-1	many	-	TRBJ2-2	TGCAGTGCTACCGAGGGCCCAAACCGAGGCCCCGGGGAGCTGTTTTTT	CSATEGPNRGPGELFF
TRBV6-1	many	-	TRBJ2-5	TGTGCCAGCAGCCCCGGCCCGGGGCAAGAGACCCAGTACTTC	CASSPGPGQETQYF
TRBV7-2	many	-	TRBJ2-2	TGTGCCAGCAGCCCCCGGACTGTGACTACCACCGGGGAGCTGTTTTTT	CASSPRTVTTTGELFF
TRBV3-1	many	TRBD2	TRBJ2-4	TGTGCCAGCAGCCACCTAAGACTAGCAAACATTCAGTACTTC	CASSHLRLANIQYF